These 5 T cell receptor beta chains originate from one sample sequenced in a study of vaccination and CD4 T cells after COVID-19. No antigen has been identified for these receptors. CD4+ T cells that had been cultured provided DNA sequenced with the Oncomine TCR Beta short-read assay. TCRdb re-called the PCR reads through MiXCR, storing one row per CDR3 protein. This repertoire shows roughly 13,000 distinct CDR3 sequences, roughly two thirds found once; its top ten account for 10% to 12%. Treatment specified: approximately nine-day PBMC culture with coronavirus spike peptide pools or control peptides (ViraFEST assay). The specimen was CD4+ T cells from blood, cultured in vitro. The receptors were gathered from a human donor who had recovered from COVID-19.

CDR3 sequence reads: CASSLRRGSYEQYF. Here the CDR3 DNA reads TGTGCCAGCAGCTTAAGGAGGGGTTCCTACGAGCAGTACTTC. The chain is built from TRBV11-3 and TRBJ2-7, with D perhaps TRBD2 (6 bases). Looked up from germline, CDR1 is SGHNT and CDR2 is YENEEA. Trimming left V 2 bases short and J 1 base short, with 9 bases between. The CDR3 length is 14 residues.

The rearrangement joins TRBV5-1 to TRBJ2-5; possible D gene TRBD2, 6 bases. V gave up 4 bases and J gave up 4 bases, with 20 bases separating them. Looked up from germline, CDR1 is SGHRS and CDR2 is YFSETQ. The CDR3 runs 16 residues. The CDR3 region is CASSPSGLQLRETQYF. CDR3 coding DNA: TGCGCCAGCAGCCCCAGTGGACTACAACTTAGAGAGACCCAGTACTTC. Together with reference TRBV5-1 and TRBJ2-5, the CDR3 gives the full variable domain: KAGVTQTPRYLIKTRGQQVTLSCSPISGHRSVSWYQQTPGQGLQFLFEYFSETQRNKGNFPGRFSGRQFSNSRSEMNVSTLELGDSALYLCASSPSGLQLRETQYFGPGTRLLVL.

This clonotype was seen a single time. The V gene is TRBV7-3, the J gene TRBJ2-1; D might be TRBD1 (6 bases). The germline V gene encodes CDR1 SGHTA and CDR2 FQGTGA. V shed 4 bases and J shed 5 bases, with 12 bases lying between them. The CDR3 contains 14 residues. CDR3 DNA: TGTGCCAGCAGCTGGACAGACAGCCACAATGAGCAGTTCTTC. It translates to CASSWTDSHNEQFF.

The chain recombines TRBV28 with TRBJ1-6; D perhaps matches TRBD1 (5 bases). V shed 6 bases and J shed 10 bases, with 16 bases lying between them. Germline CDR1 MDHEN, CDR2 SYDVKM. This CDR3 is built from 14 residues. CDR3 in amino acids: CASSPGRAHSPLHF. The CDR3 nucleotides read TGTGCCAGCAGCCCCGGCAGGGCCCACTCACCCCTCCACTTT.

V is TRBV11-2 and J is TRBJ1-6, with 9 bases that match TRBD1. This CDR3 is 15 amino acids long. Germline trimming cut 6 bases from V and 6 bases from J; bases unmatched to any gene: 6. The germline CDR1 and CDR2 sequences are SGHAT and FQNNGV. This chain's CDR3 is CASSLTGQGNSPLHF. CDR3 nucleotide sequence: TGTGCCAGCAGTTTGACGGGACAGGGTAATTCACCCCTCCACTTT.